Each of the 20 T cell receptor beta chains below was sequenced from the same sample in a study of graft-versus-host responses after intestinal transplantation. Generated by immunoSEQ multiplex PCR, the TCRdb table keeps only in-frame clones and is missing some. The table has about 15,000 clones, approximately 70% seen once. Grafts had their tissue processed, releasing intraepithelial and lamina propria lymphocytes. The sample was ileum tissue, taken about 680 days after intestinal transplantation. The receptor source for this set is a human patient who received an intestinal transplant, so some T cells may come from the graft donor.

The rearrangement joins TRBV2 to TRBJ2-5; 11 bases map to TRBD1. The germline V gene encodes CDR1 SNHLY and CDR2 FYNNEI. The CDR3 sequence is 11 residues long. Trimming cost V 9 bases and J 6 bases; bases outside gene matches: 0. The CDR3 DNA follows: TGTGCCAGGGACAGGGGGCAGACCCAGTACTTC. Translation gives CARDRGQTQYF.

Of note for this clone: One end of the junction fails to match germline, which may point to a read error. The chain couples TRBV11-2 to TRBJ2-2, with 10 bases aligning to TRBD2. The CDR3 consists of 15 residues. Germline assignment: CDR1 SGHAT and CDR2 FQNNGV. This chain's CDR3 is CASSLAGGWTGELFF. CDR3 nucleotides: TGTGCCAGCAGTTTAGCGGGGGGCTGGACCGGGGAGCTGTTTTTT.

V and J are TRBV6-4 and TRBJ2-5, with 8 bases lining up with TRBD1. The germline gives CDR1 MRHNA, CDR2 SNTAGT. This CDR3 has 15 amino acids. V dropped 5 bases and J dropped 3; count of bases not matched to a gene: 8. CDR3 DNA sequence: TGTGCCAGCAGTTACCTACAGGACAGGGAAGAGACCCAGTACTTC. It codes for CASSYLQDREETQYF.

The chain joins TRBV7-2 to TRBJ1-2; TRBD1 is a possible D gene (5 bases). V shed 5 bases and J shed 8 bases, with 18 bases lying between them. The CDR3 is 14 amino acids. CDR1 is SGHTA, CDR2 FQGNSA, per germline. DNA for the CDR3: TGTGCCAGCAGCCCCCTGGCCAGGGCGCAGGGCTACACCTTC. It specifies CASSPLARAQGYTF.

This clone was seen more than once but under ten times. The CDR3 sequence: CASSLVPAGHPGGTDTQYF. In nucleotides, the CDR3 is TGCGCCAGCAGCTTGGTTCCAGCGGGTCACCCAGGGGGCACAGATACGCAGTATTTT. The chain links TRBV5-1 to TRBJ2-3; either TRBD1 or TRBD2 may supply D (6 bases each). Germline values: CDR1 SGHRS, CDR2 YFSETQ. The CDR3 covers 19 residues. Deletions cut 0 bases from V and 1 base from J, with 21 bases between.

The chain joins TRBV5-1 to TRBJ2-5; 9 nucleotides match TRBD1. TRBJ2-7 explains the end of the DNA better; the J call may be wrong. Looked up from germline, CDR1 is SGHRS and CDR2 is YFSETQ. The CDR3 is made up of 14 amino acids. DNA of the CDR3: TGCGCCAGCAGACTCGGGACAGGGTTATACGAGCAGTACTTC. Protein product: CASRLGTGLYEQYF.

The gene calls are TRBV28 and TRBJ2-5; TRBD2 aligns across 7 bases. Unmatched junction bases numbered 9, after V lost 3 bases and J lost 5 bases. The CDR3 is 15 residues long. Germline loops: CDR1 MDHEN, CDR2 SYDVKM. CDR3 in DNA: TGTGCCAGCAGTTTTTCTCAACCGGGAGGCGAGACCCAGTACTTC. Its protein is CASSFSQPGGETQYF.

The chain links TRBV23-1 to TRBJ2-1; D is possibly TRBD2 (5 bases). TRBV23-1 is classed as an ORF, of uncertain function. CDR3 length: 15 residues. The V and J ends lost 0 bases and 3 bases respectively, with 9 bases between them. CDR3 region: CASSQSFGGYNEQFF. The CDR3 DNA is TGCGCCAGCAGTCAATCCTTCGGAGGCTACAATGAGCAGTTCTTC.

The chain carries TRBV21-1 and TRBJ2-5; TRBD2 is the table's D call, not checked against the DNA. TRBV21-1 constitutes a pseudogene. The CDR3 has 21 amino acids. This CDR3 is CASSKVRLRPVETSVQETQYF. In nucleotides, the CDR3 is TGTGCCAGCAGCAAAGTGCGGCTCCGCCCGGTCGAAACTAGCGTACAAGAGACCCAGTACTTC.

The V and J genes are TRBV2 and TRBJ1-1; D gene uncertain. CDR1 is SNHLY and CDR2 is FYNNEI in the germline V gene. V dropped 1 base and J dropped 0 bases, with 3 bases sitting between them. This CDR3 has 13 residues. The CDR3 nucleotides read TGTGCCAGCAGTGAAGGGGTGAACACTGAAGCTTTCTTT. Translating it yields CASSEGVNTEAFF. Full variable domain (rest looked up from reference TRBV2 and TRBJ1-1): EPEVTQTPSHQVTQMGQEVILRCVPISNHLYFYWYRQILGQKVEFLVSFYNNEISEKSEIFDDQFSVERPDGSNFTLKIRSTKLEDSAMYFCASSEGVNTEAFFGQGTRLTVV.

The chain couples TRBV28 to TRBJ2-7; D is undetermined. CDR1 is MDHEN, CDR2 SYDVKM, per germline. The ends were cut back, 6 bases at V and 4 bases at J, with 10 bases in the middle. CDR3 length: 12 residues. CDR3 in amino acids: CASSQDQYEQYF. The CDR3 nucleotides read TGTGCCAGCAGCCAAGATCAATACGAGCAGTACTTC. Variable domain in full (rest from reference TRBV28 and TRBJ2-7): DVKVTQSSRYLVKRTGEKVFLECVQDMDHENMFWYRQDPGLGLRLIYFSYDVKMKEKGDIPEGYSVSREKKERFSLILESASTNQTSMYLCASSQDQYEQYFGPGTRLTVT.

The chain employs TRBV30 and TRBJ1-3; no reliable D call. The CDR3 is 14 amino acids. CDR1 GTSNPN and CDR2 SVGIG come from the germline V gene (reference sequence). The V gene lost 0 bases and the J gene lost 2 bases, with 8 bases spanning the gap. The CDR3 is CAWSVESAGNTIYF. Here the CDR3 DNA reads TGTGCCTGGAGTGTGGAGAGTGCTGGAAACACCATATATTTT.

The CDR3 loop reads CASSKLAGAYQETQYF. CDR3 coding DNA: TGTGCCAGCAGCAAACTAGCGGGGGCCTACCAAGAGACCCAGTACTTC. This rearrangement joins TRBV21-1 to TRBJ2-5; no DNA check was done on the table's D call, TRBD2. TRBV21-1 is recorded as a pseudogene. CDR3 length equals 16 residues.

The genes are TRBV28 and TRBJ1-5; unclear D gene. V lost 8 bases and J lost 0, with 20 bases in between. The germline V gene encodes CDR1 MDHEN and CDR2 SYDVKM. The CDR3 is 17 residues long. CDR3: CASRTYGLTNSNQPQHF. The CDR3, as DNA: TGTGCCAGCCGTACTTACGGACTGACTAATAGCAATCAGCCCCAGCATTTT.

The chain employs TRBV7-2 and TRBJ2-5, with 11 bases lining up with TRBD2. The CDR3 length is 18 residues. V was pared by 1 base and J by 2 bases, with 9 bases of the junction left unmatched. Germline V gene sequence: CDR1 SGHTA, CDR2 FQGNSA. CDR3 region: CASSLGPSGGSIQETQYF. In DNA form, the CDR3 reads TGTGCCAGCAGCTTAGGACCTAGCGGGGGGTCAATTCAAGAGACCCAGTACTTC.

CDR3 in DNA: TGTGCCAGCAGCCCGCCGACCGCGAACACTGAAGCTTTCTTT. Translating it yields CASSPPTANTEAFF. This sequence joins TRBV5-5 and TRBJ1-1; D is unresolved. CDR3 length: 14 residues. With 4 bases removed from V and 1 base from J, the gap between germline ends came to 11 bases. Germline V lookup: CDR1 SGHKS, CDR2 YYEKEE (reference sequence). The whole variable domain, filled in from reference TRBV5-5 and TRBJ1-1, reads DAGVTQSPTHLIKTRGQQVTLRCSPISGHKSVSWYQQVLGQGPQFIFQYYEKEERGRGNFPDRFSARQFPNYSSELNVNALLLGDSALYLCASSPPTANTEAFFGQGTRLTVV.

This clone occurred a few times. CDR3 nucleotide sequence: TGTGCCAGCAGTGAAGGGTATGGCTACACCTTC. This translates into CASSEGYGYTF. The V and J genes are TRBV6-5 and TRBJ1-2; D uncertain. The CDR3 totals 11 residues. The germline V gene encodes CDR1 MNHEY and CDR2 SVGAGI. With 5 bases removed from V and 5 bases from J, the gap between germline ends came to 6 bases.

The chain employs TRBV6-1 and TRBJ1-6, with D unresolved. Trimming cost V 6 bases and J 0 bases, with 6 bases left between them. The germline V gene has CDR1 MNHNS and CDR2 SASEGT. CDR3 size: 14 residues. The CDR3 region has the DNA TGTGCCAGCAGACAGAGCTCCTATAATTCACCCCTCCACTTT. It specifies CASRQSSYNSPLHF.

The chain carries TRBV2 and TRBJ2-2; 13 bases are shared with TRBD2. With V trimmed by 6 bases and J by 6 bases, 16 bases remained unmatched. CDR3 size: 19 residues. CDR1 is SNHLY and CDR2 is FYNNEI in the germline V gene. CDR3 coding DNA: TGTGCCAGCAGGTTAAGGACTAGCGGGAGCCCCGGTTTCGCCGGGGAGCTGTTTTTT. Amino acids: CASRLRTSGSPGFAGELFF.

The chain joins TRBV5-1 to TRBJ1-2, with TRBD1 matching 9 bases. This CDR3 has 14 amino acids. Germline V gives CDR1 SGHRS, CDR2 YFSETQ. The trim removed 0 bases at V and 6 bases at J, leaving 3 bases unmatched. CDR3: CASSLVQGADGYTF. The CDR3 coding sequence is TGCGCCAGCAGCTTGGTACAGGGGGCTGATGGCTACACCTTC.